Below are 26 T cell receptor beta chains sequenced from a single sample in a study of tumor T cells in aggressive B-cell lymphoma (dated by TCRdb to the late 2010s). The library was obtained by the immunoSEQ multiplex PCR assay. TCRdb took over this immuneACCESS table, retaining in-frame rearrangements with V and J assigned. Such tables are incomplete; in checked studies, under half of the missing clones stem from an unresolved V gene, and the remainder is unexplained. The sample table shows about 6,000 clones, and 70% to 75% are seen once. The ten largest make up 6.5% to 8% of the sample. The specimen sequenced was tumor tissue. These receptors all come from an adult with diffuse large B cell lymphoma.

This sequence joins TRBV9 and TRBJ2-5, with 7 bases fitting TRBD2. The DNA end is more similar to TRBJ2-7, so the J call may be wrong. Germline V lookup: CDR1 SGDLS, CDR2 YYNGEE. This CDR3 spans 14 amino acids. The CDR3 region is CASSGGTNYYEQYF. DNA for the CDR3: TGTGCCAGCAGCGGCGGGACTAATTACTACGAGCAGTACTTC.

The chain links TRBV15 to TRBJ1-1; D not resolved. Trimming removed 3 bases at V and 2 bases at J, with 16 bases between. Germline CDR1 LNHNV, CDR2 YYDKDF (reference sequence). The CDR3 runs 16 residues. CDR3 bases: TGTGCCACCAGCAGTAGGCAGACCGAGGTAAACACTGAAGCTTTCTTT. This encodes CATSSRQTEVNTEAFF.

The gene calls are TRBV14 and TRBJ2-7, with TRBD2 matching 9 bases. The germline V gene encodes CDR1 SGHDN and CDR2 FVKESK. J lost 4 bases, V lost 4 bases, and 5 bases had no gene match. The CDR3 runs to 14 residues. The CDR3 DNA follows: TGTGCCAGCAGCCTAGCGGGAGATTGGTACGAGCAGTACTTC. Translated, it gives CASSLAGDWYEQYF.

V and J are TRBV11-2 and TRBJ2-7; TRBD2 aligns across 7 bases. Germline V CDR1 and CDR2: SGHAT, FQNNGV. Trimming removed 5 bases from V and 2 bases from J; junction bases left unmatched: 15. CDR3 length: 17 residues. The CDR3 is CASSPQDVGRKTYEQYF. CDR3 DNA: TGTGCCAGCAGCCCCCAGGACGTCGGGAGGAAAACCTACGAGCAGTACTTC.

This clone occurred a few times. CDR3 sequence: CASSQDHTAQAFF. CDR3 coding DNA: TGTGCCAGCAGCCAAGATCATACAGCCCAAGCTTTCTTT. The chain uses TRBV14 and TRBJ1-1; D is unresolved. V gave up 0 bases and J gave up 9 bases, with 11 bases separating them. This CDR3 contains 13 residues. Per the germline V gene, CDR1 is SGHDN and CDR2 is FVKESK.

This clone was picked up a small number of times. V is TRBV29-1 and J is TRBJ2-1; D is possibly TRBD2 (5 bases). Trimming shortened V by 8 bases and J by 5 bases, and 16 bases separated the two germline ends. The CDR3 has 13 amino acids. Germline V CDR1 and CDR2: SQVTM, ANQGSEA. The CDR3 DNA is TGCAGCACCCGAGGGCAGTACAACAATGAGCAGTTCTTC. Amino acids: CSTRGQYNNEQFF.

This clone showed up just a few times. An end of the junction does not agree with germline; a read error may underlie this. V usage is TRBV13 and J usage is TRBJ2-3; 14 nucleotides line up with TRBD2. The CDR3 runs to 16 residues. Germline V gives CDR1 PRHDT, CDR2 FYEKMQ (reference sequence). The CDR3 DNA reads TGTGCCAGCAGCCTAGGGACTAGCGGGAGTCCCTATACGCAGTATTTT. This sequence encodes CASSLGTSGSPYTQYF.

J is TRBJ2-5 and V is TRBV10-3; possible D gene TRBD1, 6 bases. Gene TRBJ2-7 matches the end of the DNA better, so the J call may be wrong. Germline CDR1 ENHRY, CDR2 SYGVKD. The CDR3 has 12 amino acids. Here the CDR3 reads CAISDQGYEQYF. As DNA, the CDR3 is TGTGCCATCAGTGATCAGGGGTACGAGCAGTACTTC.

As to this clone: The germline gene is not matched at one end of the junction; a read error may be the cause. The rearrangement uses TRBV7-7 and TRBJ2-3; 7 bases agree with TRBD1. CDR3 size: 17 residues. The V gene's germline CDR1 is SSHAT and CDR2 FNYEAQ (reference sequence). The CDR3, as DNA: TGTGCTAGCAGCCCTGACTCGGGGACAGTTAGCACAGATACGCAGTATTTT. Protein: CASSPDSGTVSTDTQYF.

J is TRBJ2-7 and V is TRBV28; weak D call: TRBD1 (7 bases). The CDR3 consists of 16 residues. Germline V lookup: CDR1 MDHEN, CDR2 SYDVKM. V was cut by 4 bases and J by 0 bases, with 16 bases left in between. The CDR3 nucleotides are TGTGCCAGCAGTTCGACAGGGACTCCCCTCTCCTACGAGCAGTACTTC. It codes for CASSSTGTPLSYEQYF. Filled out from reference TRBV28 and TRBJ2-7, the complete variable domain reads DVKVTQSSRYLVKRTGEKVFLECVQDMDHENMFWYRQDPGLGLRLIYFSYDVKMKEKGDIPEGYSVSREKKERFSLILESASTNQTSMYLCASSSTGTPLSYEQYFGPGTRLTVT.

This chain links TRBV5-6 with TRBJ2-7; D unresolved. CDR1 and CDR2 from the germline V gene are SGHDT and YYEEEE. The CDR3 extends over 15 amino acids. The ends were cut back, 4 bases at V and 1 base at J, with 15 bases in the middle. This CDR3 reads CASSSLGSNSYEQYF. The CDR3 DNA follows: TGTGCCAGCAGCAGCCTCGGGTCCAATTCCTACGAGCAGTACTTC.

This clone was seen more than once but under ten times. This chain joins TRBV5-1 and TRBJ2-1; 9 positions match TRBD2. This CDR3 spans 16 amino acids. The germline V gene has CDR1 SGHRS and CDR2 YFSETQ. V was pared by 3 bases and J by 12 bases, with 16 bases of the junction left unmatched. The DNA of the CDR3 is TGCGCCAGCAGCTCCACGGTGGGGACTAGCCGCAATTCGCAGTTCTTC. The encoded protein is CASSSTVGTSRNSQFF.

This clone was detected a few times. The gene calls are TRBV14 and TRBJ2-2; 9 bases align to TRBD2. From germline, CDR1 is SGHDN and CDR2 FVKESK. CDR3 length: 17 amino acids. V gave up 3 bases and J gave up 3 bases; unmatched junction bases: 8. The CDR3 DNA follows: TGTGCCAGCAGCCAGTATAGAGCTAGCGGGGACACCGGGGAGCTGTTTTTT. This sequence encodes CASSQYRASGDTGELFF.

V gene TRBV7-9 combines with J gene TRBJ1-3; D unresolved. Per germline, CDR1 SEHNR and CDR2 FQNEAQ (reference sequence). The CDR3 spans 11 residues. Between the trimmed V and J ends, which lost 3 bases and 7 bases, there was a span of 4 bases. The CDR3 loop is CASSFGNTIYF. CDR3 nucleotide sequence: TGTGCCAGCAGCTTCGGGAACACCATATATTTT.

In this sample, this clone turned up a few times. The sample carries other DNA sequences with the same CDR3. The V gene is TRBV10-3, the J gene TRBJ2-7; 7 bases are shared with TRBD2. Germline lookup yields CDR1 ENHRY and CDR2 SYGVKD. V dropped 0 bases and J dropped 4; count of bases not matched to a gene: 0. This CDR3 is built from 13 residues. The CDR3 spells CAISESGGYEQYF. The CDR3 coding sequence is TGTGCCATCAGTGAGTCCGGGGGGTACGAGCAGTACTTC.

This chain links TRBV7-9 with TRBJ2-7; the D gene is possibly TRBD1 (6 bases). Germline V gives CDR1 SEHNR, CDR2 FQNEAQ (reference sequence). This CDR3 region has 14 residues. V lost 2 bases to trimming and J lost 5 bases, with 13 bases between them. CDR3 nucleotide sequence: TGTGCCAGCAGCTTAATGAGGGGGTCGGACGAGCAGTACTTC. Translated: CASSLMRGSDEQYF.

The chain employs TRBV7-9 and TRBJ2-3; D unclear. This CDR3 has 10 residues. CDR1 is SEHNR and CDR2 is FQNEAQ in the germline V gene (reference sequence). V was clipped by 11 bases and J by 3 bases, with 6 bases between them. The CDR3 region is CASQTDTQYF. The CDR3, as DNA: TGTGCCTCCCAAACAGATACGCAGTATTTT.

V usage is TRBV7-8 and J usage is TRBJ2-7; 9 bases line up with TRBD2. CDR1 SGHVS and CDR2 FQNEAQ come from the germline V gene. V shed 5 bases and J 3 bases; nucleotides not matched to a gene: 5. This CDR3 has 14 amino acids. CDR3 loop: CASSPREGLYEQYF. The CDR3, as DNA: TGTGCCAGCAGCCCGCGGGAGGGCCTCTACGAGCAGTACTTC. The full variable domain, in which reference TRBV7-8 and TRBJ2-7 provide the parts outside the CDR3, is GAGVSQSPRYKVAKRGQDVALRCDPISGHVSLFWYQQALGQGPEFLTYFQNEAQLDKSGLPSDRFFAERPEGSVSTLKIQRTQQEDSAVYLCASSPREGLYEQYFGPGTRLTVT.

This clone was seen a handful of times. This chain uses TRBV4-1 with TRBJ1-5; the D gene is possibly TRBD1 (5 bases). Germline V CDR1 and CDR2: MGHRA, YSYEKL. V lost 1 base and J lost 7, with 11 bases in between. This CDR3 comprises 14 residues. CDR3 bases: TGCGCCAGCAGCCAAGTGCAGGGTCCCCAGCCCCAGCATTTT. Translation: CASSQVQGPQPQHF.

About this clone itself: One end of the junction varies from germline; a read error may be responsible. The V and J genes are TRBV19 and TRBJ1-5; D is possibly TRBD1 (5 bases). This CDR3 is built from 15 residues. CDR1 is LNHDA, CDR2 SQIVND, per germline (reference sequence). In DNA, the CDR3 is TGTGCCAGTAGTATTGGGCAGGGCCTCAATCAGTCCCAGCATTTT. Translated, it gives CASSIGQGLNQSQHF.

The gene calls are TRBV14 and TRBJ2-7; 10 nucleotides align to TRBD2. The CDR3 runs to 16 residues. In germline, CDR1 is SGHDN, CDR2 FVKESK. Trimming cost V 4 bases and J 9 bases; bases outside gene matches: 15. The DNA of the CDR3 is TGTGCCAGCAGCCCATTATCAGCGGGAGGGCACCGGGTGCAGTACTTC. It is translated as CASSPLSAGGHRVQYF.

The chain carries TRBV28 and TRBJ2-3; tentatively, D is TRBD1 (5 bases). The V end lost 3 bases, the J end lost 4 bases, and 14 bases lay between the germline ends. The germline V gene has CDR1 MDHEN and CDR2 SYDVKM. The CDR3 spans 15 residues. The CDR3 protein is CASSLRTPGADTQYF. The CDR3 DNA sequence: TGTGCCAGCAGTTTGAGGACACCTGGGGCAGATACGCAGTATTTT.

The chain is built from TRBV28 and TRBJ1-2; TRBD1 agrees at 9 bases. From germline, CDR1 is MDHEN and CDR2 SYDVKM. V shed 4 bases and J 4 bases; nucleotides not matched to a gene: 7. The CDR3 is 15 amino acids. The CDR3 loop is CASSSRAQGAYGYTF. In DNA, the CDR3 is TGTGCCAGCAGTTCCCGAGCACAGGGGGCCTATGGCTACACCTTC.

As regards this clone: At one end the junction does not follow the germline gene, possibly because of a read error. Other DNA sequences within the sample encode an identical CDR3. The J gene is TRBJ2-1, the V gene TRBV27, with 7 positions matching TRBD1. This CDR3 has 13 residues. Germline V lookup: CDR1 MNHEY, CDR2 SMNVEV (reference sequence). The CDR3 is CASKGGAYNEQFF. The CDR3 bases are TGTGCTAGCAAAGGGGGCGCCTACAATGAGCAGTTCTTC.

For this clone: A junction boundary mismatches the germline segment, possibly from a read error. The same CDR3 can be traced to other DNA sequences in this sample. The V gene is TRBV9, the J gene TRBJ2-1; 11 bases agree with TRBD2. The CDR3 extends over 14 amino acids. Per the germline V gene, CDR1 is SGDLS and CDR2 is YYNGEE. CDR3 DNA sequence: TGTGCTAGCAGCGTAGAACTAGCGGGAGACGAGCAGTTCTTC. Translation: CASSVELAGDEQFF.

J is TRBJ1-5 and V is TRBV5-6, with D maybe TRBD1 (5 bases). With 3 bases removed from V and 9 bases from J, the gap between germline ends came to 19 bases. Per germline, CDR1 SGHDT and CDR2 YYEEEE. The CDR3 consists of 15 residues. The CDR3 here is CASSSTAAVGRPQHF. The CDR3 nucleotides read TGTGCCAGCAGCTCTACGGCTGCCGTGGGGCGGCCCCAGCATTTT. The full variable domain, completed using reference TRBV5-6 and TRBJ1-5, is DAGVTQSPTHLIKTRGQQVTLRCSPKSGHDTVSWYQQALGQGPQFIFQYYEEEERQRGNFPDRFSGHQFPNYSSELNVNALLLGDSALYLCASSSTAAVGRPQHFGDGTRLSIL.